The rows below give T cell receptor beta chains drawn from one sample of a study of blood T cell repertoires in COVID-19. Assay used: immunoSEQ multiplex PCR; TCRdb lists only in-frame clones, some missing. The data contain more than 250,000 clones, over 75% of them singletons. The sequencing sample was made of PBMCs or T cells enriched from blood (not recorded which). The receptors were gathered from a man aged 25 to 40 who had recovered from COVID-19. Each CDR3 is given with its conserved first and last residue. Fields, in order: clone size, V gene, D gene, J gene, CDR3 DNA, CDR3 protein. A D gene is named only where the DNA matches it firmly. Clone size appears in some rows only: once, few, many, or a class for an expanded clone.

-	TRBV9	-	TRBJ2-1	TGTGCCAGCAGCGGCCCCGCGGGGCGGACGTACAATGAGCAGTTCTTC	CASSGPAGRTYNEQFF
-	TRBV14	-	TRBJ1-3	TGTGCCAGCAGCCCTAGCACAAACACCATATATTTT	CASSPSTNTIYF
few	TRBV5-4	-	TRBJ2-2	TGTGCCAGCAGCTTGGCCGACACCGGGGAGCTGTTTTTT	CASSLADTGELFF
once	TRBV6-5	TRBD1	TRBJ1-2	TGTGCCAGCAGTTACTCGGACAGGGTCTCCTACTATGGCTACACCTTC	CASSYSDRVSYYGYTF
once	TRBV4-2	-	TRBJ1-2	TGTGCCAGCAGCCAAGCCCCCGTGTCGGGGGACTATGGCTACACCTTC	CASSQAPVSGDYGYTF
-	TRBV27	-	TRBJ1-1	TGTGCCAGCAGTCCTCTAACAGGAAACACTGAAGCTTTCTTT	CASSPLTGNTEAFF
-	TRBV28	-	TRBJ1-1	TGTGCCAGCAGTTTAAGGGGTCTAGGAGCTTTCTTT	CASSLRGLGAFF
-	TRBV6-4	TRBD2	TRBJ2-5	TGTGCCAGCAGCCCTCGTGGGGGGGAAGAGACCCAGTACTTC	CASSPRGGEETQYF
once	TRBV11-3	TRBD1	TRBJ2-6	TGTGCCAGCAGCTTAGGGACAGGGGACGGGGCCAACGTCCTGACTTTC	CASSLGTGDGANVLTF
-	TRBV18	TRBD2	TRBJ2-3	TGTGCCAGCTCACCGCTCGGACTAGCGGGAGCGAGCACAGATACGCAGTATTTT	CASSPLGLAGASTDTQYF
-	TRBV11-1	-	TRBJ1-6	TGTGCCAGCACCTTGGAGGCCATGGGAGGGACACCCCTCCACTTT	CASTLEAMGGTPLHF
once	TRBV29-1	-	TRBJ2-5	TGCAGCGTTACTACAGGGATAGAGACCCAGTACTTC	CSVTTGIETQYF
once	TRBV5-1	TRBD2	TRBJ2-3	TGCGCCAGCAGCGTAACTGCCGGGACTAGCGGGGGGACGCAGTATTTT	CASSVTAGTSGGTQYF
few	TRBV4-1	-	TRBJ2-7	TGCGCCAGCAGCCAAGATCCGCGTCAGGTCTCCTACGAGCAGTACTTC	CASSQDPRQVSYEQYF
-	TRBV11-2	-	TRBJ2-7	TGTGCCAGCAGCTTAGTACCTACAGGACACGAGCAGTACTTC	CASSLVPTGHEQYF
-	TRBV5-8	-	TRBJ1-2	TGTGCCAGCAGCTTAAGGGGTTCGATCTATGGCTACACCTTC	CASSLRGSIYGYTF
-	TRBV9	TRBD2	TRBJ2-3	TGTGCCAGCAGCGTTTCAGCGGGGGGACGCACAGATACGCAGTATTTT	CASSVSAGGRTDTQYF
-	TRBV6-5	TRBD1	TRBJ1-4	TGTGCCAGCAGTTACCTCCCGACAGGGGGATCTGAAAAACTGTTTTTT	CASSYLPTGGSEKLFF
-	TRBV7-9	TRBD1	TRBJ1-4	TGTGCCAGCAGCCCCTGGACAGGGTATGAAAAACTGTTTTTT	CASSPWTGYEKLFF
-	TRBV7-2	-	TRBJ2-1	TGTGCCAGCAGCTTAAGGCCGACAACCTACAATGAGCAGTTCTTC	CASSLRPTTYNEQFF
-	TRBV23-1	-	TRBJ1-2	TGCGCCAGCAGTCAATGGACAGTTTTAACCGGCTACACCTTC	CASSQWTVLTGYTF
-	TRBV6-5	-	TRBJ1-1	TGTGCCAGCAGTTACTCGGAGGGTGTGAACACTGAAGCTTTCTTT	CASSYSEGVNTEAFF
-	TRBV6-5	-	TRBJ2-3	TGTGCCAGCAGCCGCGGGACAGGCACAGATACGCAGTATTTT	CASSRGTGTDTQYF
once	TRBV5-8	TRBD1	TRBJ2-7	TGTGCCAGCAGAGACCGGGGACAGGGGGACTCCTACGAGCAGTACTTC	CASRDRGQGDSYEQYF
-	TRBV11-2	TRBD1	TRBJ1-3	TGTGCCAGCAGCCTACAGGGGGACGCTGGAAACACCATATATTTT	CASSLQGDAGNTIYF
-	TRBV30	-	TRBJ1-3	TGTGCCTGGAGCGCTGGGGGGTCTGGAAACACCATATATTTT	CAWSAGGSGNTIYF
-	TRBV19	-	TRBJ2-7	TGTGCCAGTAGTATGGGGCAGTCTTACGAGCAGTACTTC	CASSMGQSYEQYF
-	TRBV5-1	TRBD1	TRBJ1-4	TGCGCCAGCAGCTTGGGACAGGGGGTTGCAACTAATGAAAAACTGTTTTTT	CASSLGQGVATNEKLFF
-	TRBV5-1	TRBD1	TRBJ2-7	TGCGCCAGCAGCAAAGTGGGGACAGGGAATTACGAGCAGTACTTC	CASSKVGTGNYEQYF
-	TRBV13	TRBD1	TRBJ1-3	TGTGCCAGCAGCTTAGGCTATTCGGGGACAGACTCTGGAAACACCATATATTTT	CASSLGYSGTDSGNTIYF
-	TRBV9	TRBD1	TRBJ1-6	TGTGCCAGCAGCGTAGGACAGGGCGCAGGGACACCCCTCCACTTT	CASSVGQGAGTPLHF
once	TRBV18	TRBD2	TRBJ2-7	TGTGCCAGCCGGGAGGGGAACTCCTTAAGTCACGAGCAGTACTTC	CASREGNSLSHEQYF
-	TRBV7-2	-	TRBJ1-1	TGTGCCAGCAGCACCGGGGAAGGGACTGAAGCTTTCTTT	CASSTGEGTEAFF
-	TRBV13	-	TRBJ2-1	TGTGCCAGCAGCTCCCTCTTGAGGGGGGGGTACAATGAGCAGTTCTTC	CASSSLLRGGYNEQFF
few	TRBV4-2	TRBD1	TRBJ2-5	TGTGCCAGCAGCCAAGGTGGGACAGCTACGGAGACCCAGTACTTC	CASSQGGTATETQYF
few	TRBV5-1	TRBD1	TRBJ1-1	TGCGCCAGCAGCTTGCGACGGACAGGACGAACGAACGTGAACACTGAAGCTTTCTTT	CASSLRRTGRTNVNTEAFF
-	TRBV19	TRBD1	TRBJ2-5	TGTGCCAGTAGCGAAAGAATAAGGACAGGGGAGCAGAAGACCCAGTACTTC	CASSERIRTGEQKTQYF
-	TRBV6-2/TRBV6-3	-	TRBJ1-6	TGTGCCAGCAGTTACGTGCGGGGCCGGAATTCACCCCTCCACTTT	CASSYVRGRNSPLHF
-	TRBV6-1	TRBD1	TRBJ2-7	TGTGCCAGCAGTGAAGAAGGCAGGGGGTGGTACGAGCAGTACTTC	CASSEEGRGWYEQYF
-	TRBV4-1	-	TRBJ2-1	TGCGCCAGCAGCCAAGAGTTCCGAGACAATGAGCAGTTCTTC	CASSQEFRDNEQFF
-	TRBV5-1	TRBD2	TRBJ2-5	TGCGCCAGCAGCCCGTTCGGGGGGTCCGAGACCCAGTACTTC	CASSPFGGSETQYF
-	TRBV4-3	TRBD1	TRBJ1-2	TGCGCCAGCAGCCCGACAGGGGCGAGGTATGGCTACACCTTC	CASSPTGARYGYTF
-	TRBV5-1	-	TRBJ2-5	TGCGCCAGCAGCTTGAGGTTTCGCGGCAGGGCCCCCCAAGAGACCCAGTACTTC	CASSLRFRGRAPQETQYF
-	TRBV14	TRBD1	TRBJ1-2	TGTGCCAGCAGCCGCTTCGACAGGGTCTCTGGCTACACCTTC	CASSRFDRVSGYTF
once	TRBV30	-	TRBJ2-2	TGTGCCTGGGCCCCCCGCACCGGGGAGCTGTTTTTT	CAWAPRTGELFF
-	TRBV7-9	-	TRBJ2-1	TGTGCCAGCAGCTTAGGCAGTTCGTACAATGAGCAGTTCTTC	CASSLGSSYNEQFF
-	TRBV11-2	-	TRBJ1-3	TGTGCCAGCAGCTTCACCTCGGACAACGGACCTGGAAACACCATATATTTT	CASSFTSDNGPGNTIYF
-	TRBV15	-	TRBJ2-7	TGTGCCACCAGCATCGGGGAGGTGGGGATCGAGCAGTACTTC	CATSIGEVGIEQYF
few	TRBV7-9	-	TRBJ2-7	TGTGCCAGCAGCCCGGACACCTACGAGCAGTACTTC	CASSPDTYEQYF
once	TRBV21-1	-	TRBJ2-7	TGTGCCAGCAGACTAGCGGGGGGGCCCGAGCAGTACTTC	CASRLAGGPEQYF
once	TRBV28	-	TRBJ1-3	TGTGCCAGCAGTTCTCTCCCGGGGATTCTTGCTGGAAACACCATATATTTT	CASSSLPGILAGNTIYF